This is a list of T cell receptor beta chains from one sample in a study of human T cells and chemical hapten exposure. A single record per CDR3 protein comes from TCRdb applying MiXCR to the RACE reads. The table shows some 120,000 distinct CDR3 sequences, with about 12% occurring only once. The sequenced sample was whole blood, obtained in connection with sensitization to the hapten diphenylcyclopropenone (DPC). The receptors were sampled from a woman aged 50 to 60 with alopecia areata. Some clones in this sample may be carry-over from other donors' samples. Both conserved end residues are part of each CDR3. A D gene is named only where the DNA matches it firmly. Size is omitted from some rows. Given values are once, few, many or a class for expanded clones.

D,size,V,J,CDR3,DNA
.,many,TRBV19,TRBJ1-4,CASRNPWGREKLFF,TGTGCCAGTAGGAATCCCTGGGGGCGTGAAAAACTGTTTTTT
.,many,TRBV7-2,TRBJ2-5,CASSPNSQETQYF,TGTGCCAGCAGCCCAAACTCGCAAGAGACCCAGTACTTC
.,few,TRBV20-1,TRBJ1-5,CSAKGYNQPQHF,TGCAGTGCTAAGGGGTATAATCAGCCCCAGCATTTT
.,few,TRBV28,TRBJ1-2,CASSSGMTYGYTF,TGTGCCAGCAGTTCCGGTATGACGTATGGCTACACCTTC
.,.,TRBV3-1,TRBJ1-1,CASSQDDREAFF,TGTGCCAGCAGCCAAGACGACAGGGAAGCTTTCTTT
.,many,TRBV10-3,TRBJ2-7,CAISESAGTHYEQYF,TGTGCCATCAGTGAGTCCGCAGGGACCCACTACGAGCAGTACTTC
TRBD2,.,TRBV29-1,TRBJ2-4,CSVEGTSGLAKNIQYF,TGCAGCGTTGAGGGGACTAGCGGGTTAGCCAAAAACATTCAGTACTTC
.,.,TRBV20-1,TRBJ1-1,CSARGPLNTEAFF,TGCAGTGCTAGGGGACCTTTGAACACTGAAGCTTTCTTT
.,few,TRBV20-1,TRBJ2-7,CSARSSFEQYF,TGCAGTGCTAGAAGCAGTTTCGAGCAGTACTTC
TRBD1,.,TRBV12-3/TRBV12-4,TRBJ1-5,CASSRRQGLEPQHF,TGTGCCAGCAGTCGGCGACAGGGGTTGGAGCCCCAGCATTTT
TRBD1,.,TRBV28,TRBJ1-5,CASSSGTPQGSNQPQHF,TGTGCCAGCAGCTCCGGGACTCCACAGGGGTCCAATCAGCCCCAGCATTTT
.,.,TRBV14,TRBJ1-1,CASSQRTAGLNTEAFF,TGTGCCAGCAGCCAGAGGACAGCCGGTCTGAACACTGAAGCTTTCTTT
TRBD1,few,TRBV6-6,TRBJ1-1,CASRQRTGEAEAFF,TGTGCCAGCAGGCAGCGGACAGGGGAGGCTGAAGCTTTCTTT
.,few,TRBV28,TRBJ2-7,CASSSTGPLSYEQYF,TGTGCCAGCAGTTCAACAGGGCCTTTGTCCTACGAGCAGTACTTC
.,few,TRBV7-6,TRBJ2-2,CASSPDTLGTGELFF,TGTGCCAGCAGCCCGGACACCCTGGGGACCGGGGAGCTGTTTTTT
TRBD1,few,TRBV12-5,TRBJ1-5,CASGGTGYFKEGQPQHF,TGTGCTAGTGGGGGGACAGGGTATTTCAAGGAGGGTCAGCCCCAGCATTTT
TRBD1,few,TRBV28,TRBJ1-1,CASSYLQGSTEAFF,TGTGCCAGCAGTTATCTACAGGGGAGCACTGAAGCTTTCTTT
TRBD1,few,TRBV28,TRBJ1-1,CASSLIGGHEAFF,TGTGCCAGCAGTTTAATAGGGGGCCACGAAGCTTTCTTT
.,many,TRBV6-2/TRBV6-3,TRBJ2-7,CASSFNREQYF,TGTGCCAGCAGTTTCAACCGCGAGCAGTACTTC
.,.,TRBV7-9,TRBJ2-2,CASSIRPNRDMAGELFF,TGTGCCAGCAGCATACGACCTAACAGGGATATGGCCGGGGAGCTGTTTTTT
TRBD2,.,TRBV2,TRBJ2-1,CASSLSGGGEQFF,TGTGCCAGCAGCCTCTCGGGGGGTGGTGAGCAGTTCTTC
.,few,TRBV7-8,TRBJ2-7,CASGRARDNEQYF,TGTGCCAGCGGGAGGGCCCGGGACAACGAGCAGTACTTC
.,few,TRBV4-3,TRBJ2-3,CASSQWEDTQYF,TGCGCCAGCAGCCAATGGGAAGATACGCAGTATTTT
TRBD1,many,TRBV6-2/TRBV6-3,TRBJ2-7,CASSYSTTGVSSYEQYF,TGTGCCAGCAGTTACTCCACGACAGGGGTTTCTTCCTACGAGCAGTACTTC
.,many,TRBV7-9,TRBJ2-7,CASSLGRGLAREQYF,TGTGCCAGCAGCTTAGGACGGGGACTCGCGCGCGAGCAGTACTTC
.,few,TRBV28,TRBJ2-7,CASRQALTLTYEQYF,TGTGCCAGCCGCCAGGCCCTGACCCTGACCTACGAGCAGTACTTC
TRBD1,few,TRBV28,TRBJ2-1,CASSPPGQPEFF,TGTGCCAGCAGCCCTCCGGGACAGCCGGAGTTCTTC
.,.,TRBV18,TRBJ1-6,CASSPTGPGSPLHF,TGTGCCAGCTCACCAACAGGGCCTGGGTCACCCCTCCACTTT
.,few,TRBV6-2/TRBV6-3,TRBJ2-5,CASEEVGTYQETQYF,TGTGCCAGCGAGGAGGTCGGGACTTATCAAGAGACCCAGTACTTC
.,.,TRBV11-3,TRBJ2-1,CASSLDQGGSQAPHNEQFF,TGTGCCAGCAGCTTAGATCAGGGGGGCAGCCAGGCACCCCACAATGAGCAGTTCTTC
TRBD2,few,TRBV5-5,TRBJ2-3,CASSFDAGGTDTQYF,TGTGCCAGCAGCTTTGACGCGGGGGGCACAGATACGCAGTATTTT
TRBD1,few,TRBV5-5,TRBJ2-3,CASSTDRVHTDTQYF,TGTGCCAGCAGTACAGACAGGGTCCACACAGATACGCAGTATTTT
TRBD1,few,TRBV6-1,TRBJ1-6,CASSPRGQDNSPLHF,TGTGCCAGCAGCCCCCGCGGACAGGATAATTCACCCCTCCACTTT
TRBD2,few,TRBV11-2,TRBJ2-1,CASSPVGLAGGNEQFF,TGTGCCAGCAGCCCCGTTGGGCTAGCGGGTGGGAATGAGCAGTTCTTC
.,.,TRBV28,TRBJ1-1,CASNVGREAFF,TGTGCCAGCAACGTAGGCCGTGAAGCTTTCTTT
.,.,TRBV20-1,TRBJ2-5,CSARDFQRAIQETQYF,TGCAGTGCTAGAGATTTCCAGCGGGCGATACAAGAGACCCAGTACTTC
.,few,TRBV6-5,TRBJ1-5,CASSYSAPTQWPQHF,TGTGCCAGCAGTTACTCAGCCCCGACCCAGTGGCCCCAGCATTTT
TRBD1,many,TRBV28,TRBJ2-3,CASKGTGASDTQYF,TGTGCCAGCAAAGGGACAGGGGCGTCGGATACGCAGTATTTT
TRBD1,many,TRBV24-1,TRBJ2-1,CATSHTGTGLNNEQFF,TGTGCCACCAGCCACACCGGGACAGGGCTAAACAATGAGCAGTTCTTC